This T cell receptor beta chain emerged from a study of blood T cell repertoires in COVID-19. Across the whole study: Collection of acute and convalescent COVID-19 samples took place in the United States, Italy and Spain. Sources were T cells, B-cell-depleted T cells, or PBMCs; the material itself was cDNA or gDNA.

This clone was picked up a small number of times. Profiling relied on immunoSEQ multiplex PCR, and the TCRdb table lists in-frame clones only, not all of them. Of 200,000 to 250,000 clones in the sample, approximately 80% were seen once. With V trimmed by 4 bases and J by 2 bases, 3 bases remained unmatched. Germline V lookup: CDR1 SQVTM, CDR2 ANQGSEA. There are 14 residues in the CDR3. Input material: peripheral blood. This chain uses TRBV29-1 with TRBJ1-3; 9 nucleotides align to TRBD1. The sequence came from a woman aged 50 to 65 with acute or convalescent COVID-19. DNA of the CDR3: TGCAGCGTTGGGGACAGGGTAGCTGGAAACACCATATATTTT. It translates to CSVGDRVAGNTIYF.